This T cell receptor beta chain is from a study of blood T cell repertoires in COVID-19. Study background: The analysed material was cDNA or gDNA that came from T cells, B-cell-depleted T cells, or PBMCs.

As originally analysed: Using reference gene primer amplification, nucleated cell counts were estimated. Clones were sequenced by immunoSEQ multiplex PCR, and TCRdb holds only the in-frame ones, with some missing. V, J and clone size are taken as reported in that table, and D and trimming were inferred from the DNA itself. The sample has some 250,000 clones, more than 75% seen once. The CDR3 is 13 residues long. The V gene's germline CDR1 is MRHNA and CDR2 SNTAGT. V was cut by 3 bases and J by 1 base, with 6 bases left in between. In assigning cohorts, the study relied on participant-reported clinical history.

The genes are TRBV6-4 and TRBJ1-1; maybe TRBD1 (6 bases). This TCR derives from a woman aged 40-49 years with acute COVID-19. The material sequenced was PBMCs or T cells enriched from blood (not recorded which). CDR3 loop: CASSEQGNTEAFF. The CDR3 nucleotides read TGTGCCAGCAGTGAACAGGGGAACACTGAAGCTTTCTTT.